This TCR beta chain was captured by sequencing in a study of cytomegalovirus exposure and HLA in healthy donors. Study context: Around 77 million unique TCRs from HLA-typed donors made up an early data release.

Remarks on this clone: Its cognate antigen is unknown.

Findings of the study overall: Associated with HLA alleles at 0.05 false discovery rate in a later analysis were 15,000 to 20,000 TCR beta sequences.

With 60 Vbeta and 13 Jbeta primers, the PCR was carried out. The table came from immunoSEQ multiplex PCR; TCRdb's copy has only in-frame clones and leaves some out. The data show 130,000 to 150,000 clones, about 80% seen once. The source of this sequence is a man aged 35 to 55 in good health and CMV-seropositive. The specimen was PBMCs.

The CDR3: CASSEGQGNEQYF. Here the CDR3 DNA reads TGCGCCAGCAGCGAGGGACAGGGGAACGAGCAGTACTTC. V is TRBV5-1 and J is TRBJ2-7; TRBD1 agrees at 10 bases. Germline trimming cut 4 bases from V and 5 bases from J; bases unmatched to any gene: 3. Germline values: CDR1 SGHRS, CDR2 YFSETQ. The CDR3 runs 13 residues.